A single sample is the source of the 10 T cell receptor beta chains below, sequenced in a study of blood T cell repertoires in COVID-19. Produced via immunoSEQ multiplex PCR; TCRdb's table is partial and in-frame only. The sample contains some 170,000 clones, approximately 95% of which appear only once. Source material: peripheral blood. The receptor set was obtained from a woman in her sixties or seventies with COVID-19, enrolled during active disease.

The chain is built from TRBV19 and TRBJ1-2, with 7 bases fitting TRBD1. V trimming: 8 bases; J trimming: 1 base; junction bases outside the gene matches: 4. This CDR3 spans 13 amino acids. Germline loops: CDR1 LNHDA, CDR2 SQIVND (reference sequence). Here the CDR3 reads CASQWDSNYGYTF. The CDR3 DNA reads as TGTGCCAGTCAGTGGGACAGTAACTATGGCTACACCTTC.

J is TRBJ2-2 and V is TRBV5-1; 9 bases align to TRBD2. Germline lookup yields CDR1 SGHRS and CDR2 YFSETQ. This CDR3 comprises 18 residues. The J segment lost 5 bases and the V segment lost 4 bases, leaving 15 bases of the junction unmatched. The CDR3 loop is CASSAGTRGGARTGELFF. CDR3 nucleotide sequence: TGCGCCAGCAGCGCCGGGACTCGCGGGGGGGCCAGAACCGGGGAGCTGTTTTTT.

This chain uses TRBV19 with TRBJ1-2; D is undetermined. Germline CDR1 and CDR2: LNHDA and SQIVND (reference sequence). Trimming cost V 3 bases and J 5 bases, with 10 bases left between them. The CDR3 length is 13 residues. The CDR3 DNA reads TGTGCCAGTAGTATCACTTGGTCATATGGCTACACCTTC. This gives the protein CASSITWSYGYTF.

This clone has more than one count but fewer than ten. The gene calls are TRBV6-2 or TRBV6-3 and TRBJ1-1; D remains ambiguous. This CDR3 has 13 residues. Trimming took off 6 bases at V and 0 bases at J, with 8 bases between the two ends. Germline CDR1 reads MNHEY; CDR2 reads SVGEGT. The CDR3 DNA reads TGTGCCAGCAGCCGTAATTTGAACACTGAAGCTTTCTTT. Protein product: CASSRNLNTEAFF.

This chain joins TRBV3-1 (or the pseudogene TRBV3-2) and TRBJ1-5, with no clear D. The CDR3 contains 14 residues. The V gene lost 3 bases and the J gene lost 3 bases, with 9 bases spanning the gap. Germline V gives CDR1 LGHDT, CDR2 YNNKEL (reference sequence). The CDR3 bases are TGTGCCAGCAGCCACCAGGCTGACAATCAGCCCCAGCATTTT. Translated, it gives CASSHQADNQPQHF.

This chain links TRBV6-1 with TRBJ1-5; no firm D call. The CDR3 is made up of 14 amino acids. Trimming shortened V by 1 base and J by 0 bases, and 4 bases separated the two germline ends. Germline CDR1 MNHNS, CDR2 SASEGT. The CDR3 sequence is CASSEDYSNQPQHF. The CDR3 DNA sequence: TGTGCCAGCAGTGAAGACTATAGCAATCAGCCCCAGCATTTT.

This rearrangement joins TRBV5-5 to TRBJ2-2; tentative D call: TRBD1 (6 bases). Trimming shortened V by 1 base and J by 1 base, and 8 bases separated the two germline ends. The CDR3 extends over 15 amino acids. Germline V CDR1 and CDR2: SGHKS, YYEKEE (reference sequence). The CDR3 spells CASSLTGQNTGELFF. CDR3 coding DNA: TGTGCCAGCAGCTTGACAGGGCAGAACACCGGGGAGCTGTTTTTT.

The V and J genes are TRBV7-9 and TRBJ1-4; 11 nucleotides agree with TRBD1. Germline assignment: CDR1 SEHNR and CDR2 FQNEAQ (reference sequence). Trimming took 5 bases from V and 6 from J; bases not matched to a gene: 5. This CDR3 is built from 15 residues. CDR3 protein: CASSRGTGGDEKLFF. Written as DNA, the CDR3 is TGTGCCAGCAGCCGAGGGACAGGGGGTGATGAAAAACTGTTTTTT.

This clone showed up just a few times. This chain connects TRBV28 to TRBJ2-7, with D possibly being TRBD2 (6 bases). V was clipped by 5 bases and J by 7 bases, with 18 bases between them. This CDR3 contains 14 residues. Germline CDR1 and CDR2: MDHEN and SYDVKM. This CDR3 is CASSPPGGSGEQYF. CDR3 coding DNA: TGTGCCAGCAGTCCCCCCGGGGGATCAGGAGAGCAGTACTTC.

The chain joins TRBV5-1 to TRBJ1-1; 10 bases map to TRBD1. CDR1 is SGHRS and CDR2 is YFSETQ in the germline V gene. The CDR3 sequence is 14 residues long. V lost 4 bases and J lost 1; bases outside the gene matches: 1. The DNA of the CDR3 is TGCGCCAGCAGCCGGGACAGGGGGAACACTGAAGCTTTCTTT. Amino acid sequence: CASSRDRGNTEAFF.